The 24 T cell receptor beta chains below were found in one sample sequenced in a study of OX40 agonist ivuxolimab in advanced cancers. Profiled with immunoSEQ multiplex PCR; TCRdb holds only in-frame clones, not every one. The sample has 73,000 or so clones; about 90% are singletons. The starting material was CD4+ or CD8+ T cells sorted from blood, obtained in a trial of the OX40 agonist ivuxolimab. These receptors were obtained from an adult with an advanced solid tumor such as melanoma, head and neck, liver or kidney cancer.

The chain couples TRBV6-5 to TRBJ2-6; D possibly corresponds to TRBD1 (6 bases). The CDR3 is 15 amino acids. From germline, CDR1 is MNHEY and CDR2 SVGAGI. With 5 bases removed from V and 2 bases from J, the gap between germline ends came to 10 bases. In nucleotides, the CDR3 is TGTGCCAGCAGTCCTAGGACAGCTGGGGCCAACGTCCTGACTTTC. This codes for CASSPRTAGANVLTF.

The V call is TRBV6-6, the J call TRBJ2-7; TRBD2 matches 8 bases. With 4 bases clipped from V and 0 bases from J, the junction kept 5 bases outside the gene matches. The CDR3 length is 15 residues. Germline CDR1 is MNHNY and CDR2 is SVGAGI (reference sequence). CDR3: CASSLIAGSSYEQYF. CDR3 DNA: TGTGCCAGCAGTTTGATAGCGGGAAGCTCCTACGAGCAGTACTTC.

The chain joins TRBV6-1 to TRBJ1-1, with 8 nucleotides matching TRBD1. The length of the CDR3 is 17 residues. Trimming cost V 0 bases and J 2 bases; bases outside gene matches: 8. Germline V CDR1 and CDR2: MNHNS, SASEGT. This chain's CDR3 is CASSEARGTGTNTEAFF. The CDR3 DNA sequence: TGTGCCAGCAGTGAAGCTCGGGGGACAGGTACTAACACTGAAGCTTTCTTT.

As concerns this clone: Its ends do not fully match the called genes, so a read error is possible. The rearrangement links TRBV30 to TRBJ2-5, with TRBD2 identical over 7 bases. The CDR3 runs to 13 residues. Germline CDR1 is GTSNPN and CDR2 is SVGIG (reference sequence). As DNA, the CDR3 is TGTGCCGGGAGTGGGGGGGGGCAAGAGACCCAGTACTTC. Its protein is CAGSGGGQETQYF.

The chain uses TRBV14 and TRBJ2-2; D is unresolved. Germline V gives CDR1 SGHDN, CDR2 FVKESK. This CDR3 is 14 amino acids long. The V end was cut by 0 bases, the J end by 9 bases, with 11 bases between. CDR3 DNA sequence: TGTGCCAGCAGCCAAGATCCAAGGGCCAGGGAGCTGTTTTTT. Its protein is CASSQDPRARELFF.

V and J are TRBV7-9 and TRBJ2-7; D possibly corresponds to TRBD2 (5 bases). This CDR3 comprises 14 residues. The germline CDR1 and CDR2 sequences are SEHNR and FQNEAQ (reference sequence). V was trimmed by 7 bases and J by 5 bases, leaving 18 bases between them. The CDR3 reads CASNPRRDYHEQYF. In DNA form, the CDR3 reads TGTGCCAGCAACCCACGCCGGGATTACCACGAGCAGTACTTC.

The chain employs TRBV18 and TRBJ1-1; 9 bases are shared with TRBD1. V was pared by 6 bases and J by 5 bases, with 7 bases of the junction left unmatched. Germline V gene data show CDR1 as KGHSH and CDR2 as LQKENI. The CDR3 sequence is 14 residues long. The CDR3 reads CASSGQGLGTEAFF. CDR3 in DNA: TGTGCCAGCTCCGGACAGGGGCTGGGGACTGAAGCTTTCTTT.

CDR3 nucleotides: TGTGCCAGCATGTCAGGGAGCACCTACGAGCAGTACTTC. Protein sequence: CASMSGSTYEQYF. The chain recombines TRBV6-1 with TRBJ2-7; D may be TRBD1 or TRBD2 (5 bases each). The CDR3 runs 13 residues. Trimming took 7 bases from V and 2 from J, leaving 12 bases between them. CDR1 MNHNS and CDR2 SASEGT come from the germline V gene.

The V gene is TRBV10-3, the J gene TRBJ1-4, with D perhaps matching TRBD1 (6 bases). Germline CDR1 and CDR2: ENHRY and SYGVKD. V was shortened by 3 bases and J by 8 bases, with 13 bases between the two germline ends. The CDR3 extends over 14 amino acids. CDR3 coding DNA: TGTGCCATCAGTGATTCCGAGGGGGTCGAAAAACTGTTTTTT. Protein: CAISDSEGVEKLFF.

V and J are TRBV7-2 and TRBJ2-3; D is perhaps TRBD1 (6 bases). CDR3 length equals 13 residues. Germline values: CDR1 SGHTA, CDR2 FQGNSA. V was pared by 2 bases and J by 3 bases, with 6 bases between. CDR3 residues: CASSLTGTDTQYF. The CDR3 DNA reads TGTGCCAGCAGCTTAACAGGGACAGATACGCAGTATTTT.

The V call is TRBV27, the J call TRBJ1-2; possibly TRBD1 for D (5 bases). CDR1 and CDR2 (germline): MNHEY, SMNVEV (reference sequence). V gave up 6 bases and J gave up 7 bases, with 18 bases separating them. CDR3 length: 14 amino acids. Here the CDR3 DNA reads TGTGCCAGCAGCTCTTCTGCGACAGCGTTTGGCTACACCTTC. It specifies CASSSSATAFGYTF.

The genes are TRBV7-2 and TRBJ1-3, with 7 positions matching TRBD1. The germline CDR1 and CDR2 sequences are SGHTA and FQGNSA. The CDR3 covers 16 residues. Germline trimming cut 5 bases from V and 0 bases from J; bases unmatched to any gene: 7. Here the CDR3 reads CASSPQGRRSGNTIYF. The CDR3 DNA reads TGTGCCAGCAGCCCACAGGGGCGCCGCTCTGGAAACACCATATATTTT. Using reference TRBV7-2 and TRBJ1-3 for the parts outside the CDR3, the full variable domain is GAGVSQSPSNKVTEKGKDVELRCDPISGHTALYWYRQSLGQGLEFLIYFQGNSAPDKSGLPSDRFSAERTGGSVSTLTIQRTQQEDSAVYLCASSPQGRRSGNTIYFGEGSWLTVV.

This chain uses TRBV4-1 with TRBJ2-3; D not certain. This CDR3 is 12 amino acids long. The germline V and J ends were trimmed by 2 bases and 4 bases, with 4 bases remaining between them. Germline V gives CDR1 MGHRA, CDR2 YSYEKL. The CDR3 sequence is CASSQYPDTQYF. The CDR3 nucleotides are TGCGCCAGCAGCCAATACCCAGATACGCAGTATTTT.

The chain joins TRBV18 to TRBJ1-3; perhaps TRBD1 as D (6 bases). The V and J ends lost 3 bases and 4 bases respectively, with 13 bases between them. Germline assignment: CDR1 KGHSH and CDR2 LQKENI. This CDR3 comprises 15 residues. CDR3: CASSPTGAWGNTIYF. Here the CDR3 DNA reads TGTGCCAGCTCACCTACGGGGGCATGGGGAAACACCATATATTTT.

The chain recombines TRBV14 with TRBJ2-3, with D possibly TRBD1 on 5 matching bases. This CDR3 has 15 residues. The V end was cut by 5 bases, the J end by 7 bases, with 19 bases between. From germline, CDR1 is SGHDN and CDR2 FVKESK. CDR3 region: CASSSKNSGFYTQYF. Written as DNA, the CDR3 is TGTGCCAGCAGCTCCAAAAACTCAGGGTTTTATACGCAGTATTTT.

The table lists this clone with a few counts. CDR3 in DNA: TGTGCCAGCAGTCTCCGGGAAAGGGTGGTAGGTCGCACAGATACGCAGTATTTT. Its translation is CASSLRERVVGRTDTQYF. The rearrangement joins TRBV27 to TRBJ2-3; tentative D call: TRBD2 (5 bases). This CDR3 is built from 18 residues. Germline CDR1 reads MNHEY; CDR2 reads SMNVEV (reference sequence). V dropped 5 bases and J dropped 1 base, with 22 bases sitting between them.

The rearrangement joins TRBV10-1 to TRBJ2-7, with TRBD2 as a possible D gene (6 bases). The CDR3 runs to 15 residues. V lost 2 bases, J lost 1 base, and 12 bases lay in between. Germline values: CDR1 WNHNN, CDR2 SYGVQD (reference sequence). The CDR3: CASSESGWRSYEQYF. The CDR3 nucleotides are TGCGCCAGCAGTGAGAGCGGGTGGAGATCCTACGAGCAGTACTTC.

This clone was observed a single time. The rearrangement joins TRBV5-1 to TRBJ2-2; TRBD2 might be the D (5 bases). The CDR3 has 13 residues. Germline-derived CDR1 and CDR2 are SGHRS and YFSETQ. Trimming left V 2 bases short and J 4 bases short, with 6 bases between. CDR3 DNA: TGCGCCAGCAGCTTTGGGAGCACCGGGGAGCTGTTTTTT. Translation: CASSFGSTGELFF.

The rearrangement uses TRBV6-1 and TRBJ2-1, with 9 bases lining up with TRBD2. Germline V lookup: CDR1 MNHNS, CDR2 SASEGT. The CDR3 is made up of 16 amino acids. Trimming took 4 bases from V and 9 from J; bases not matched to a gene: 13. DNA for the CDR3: TGTGCCAGCAGTGTTGCCGGGACTAGCCTAAGCAGTGAGCAGTTCTTC. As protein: CASSVAGTSLSSEQFF.

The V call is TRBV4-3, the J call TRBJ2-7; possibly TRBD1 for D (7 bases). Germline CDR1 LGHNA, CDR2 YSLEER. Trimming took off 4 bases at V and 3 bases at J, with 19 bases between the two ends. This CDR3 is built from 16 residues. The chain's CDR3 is CASSRDLDRQDYEQYF. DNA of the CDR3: TGCGCCAGCAGCCGGGACTTGGACAGGCAAGACTACGAGCAGTACTTC.

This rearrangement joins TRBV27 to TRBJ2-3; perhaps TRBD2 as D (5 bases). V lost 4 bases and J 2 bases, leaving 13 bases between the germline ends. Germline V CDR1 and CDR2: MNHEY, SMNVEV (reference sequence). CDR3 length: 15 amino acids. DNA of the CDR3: TGTGCCAGCAGTTCTCAACTAGGGAACACAGATACGCAGTATTTT. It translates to CASSSQLGNTDTQYF.

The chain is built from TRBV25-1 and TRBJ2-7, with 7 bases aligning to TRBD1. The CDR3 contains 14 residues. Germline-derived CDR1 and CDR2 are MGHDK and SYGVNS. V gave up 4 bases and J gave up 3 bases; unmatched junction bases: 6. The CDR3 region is CASSADRVVYEQYF. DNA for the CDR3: TGTGCCAGCAGTGCCGACAGGGTGGTCTACGAGCAGTACTTC.

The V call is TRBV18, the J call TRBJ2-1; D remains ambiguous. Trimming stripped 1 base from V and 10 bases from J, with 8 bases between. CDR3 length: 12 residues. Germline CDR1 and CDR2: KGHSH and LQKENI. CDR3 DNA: TGTGCCAGCTCACCACGATTGGGGGAGCAGTTCTTC. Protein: CASSPRLGEQFF.

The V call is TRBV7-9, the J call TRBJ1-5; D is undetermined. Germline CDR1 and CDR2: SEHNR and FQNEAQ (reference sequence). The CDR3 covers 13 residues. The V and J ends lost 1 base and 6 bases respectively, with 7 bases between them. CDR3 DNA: TGTGCCAGCAGCTTAGGGTTAGCTCAGCCCCAGCATTTT. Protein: CASSLGLAQPQHF.